These 21 T cell receptor beta chains originate from one sample sequenced in a study of T cell responses to AZD1222 COVID-19 vaccine. The repertoire was sequenced with immunoSEQ multiplex PCR; TCRdb's copy has only in-frame clones and lacks some. There are 70,000 to 90,000 clones in the sample; more than 75% occur only once, and approximately 3% lies in the top ten. The sample consisted of peripheral blood, taken on day 0 of AZD1222 vaccination. These receptors all come from an adult in good health.

The sample holds one count of this clone. The chain uses TRBV20-1 and TRBJ2-7, with TRBD2 identical over 8 bases. In germline, CDR1 is DFQATT, CDR2 SNEGSKA (reference sequence). CDR3 size: 11 residues. After removal of 7 bases from V and 4 bases from J, the junction contained 3 bases not matched to a gene. The CDR3 is CSVTSGYEQYF. The CDR3 nucleotides are TGCAGTGTAACTAGCGGTTACGAGCAGTACTTC.

This chain connects TRBV5-1 to TRBJ1-3; D is ambiguous. Germline lookup yields CDR1 SGHRS and CDR2 YFSETQ. The CDR3 covers 14 residues. Trimming removed 6 bases from V and 0 bases from J, with 10 bases in between. CDR3 nucleotides: TGCGCCAGCACCCCTGCGGGCTCTGGAAACACCATATATTTT. This gives the protein CASTPAGSGNTIYF.

The genes are TRBV4-1 and TRBJ1-3; D uncertain. Trimming left V 0 bases short and J 0 bases short, with 15 bases between. Germline CDR1 reads MGHRA; CDR2 reads YSYEKL. The CDR3 loop spans 18 amino acids. The CDR3 is CASSQEATTTSSGNTIYF. The CDR3 coding sequence is TGCGCCAGCAGCCAAGAGGCCACAACTACGAGCTCTGGAAACACCATATATTTT.

CDR3 region: CASSPGGGVGYGYTF. The CDR3 coding sequence is TGTGCCAGCAGCCCGGGGGGCGGGGTTGGCTATGGCTACACCTTC. The chain has TRBV5-4 and TRBJ1-2; tentative D call: TRBD1 (6 bases). The CDR3 extends over 15 amino acids. Trimming pared 4 bases from V and 4 bases from J, leaving 17 bases between. Germline loops: CDR1 SGHNT, CDR2 YYREEE (reference sequence).

This clone was seen only once. The chain joins TRBV30 to TRBJ2-6, with 14 bases aligning to TRBD2. The ends lost 3 bases at V and 3 bases at J; junction bases unmatched: 13. This CDR3 spans 20 amino acids. Germline V gene lookup returns CDR1 GTSNPN and CDR2 SVGIG (reference sequence). The CDR3 loop is CAWSYLTGTSGSYGANVLTF. CDR3 nucleotides: TGTGCCTGGAGCTACCTAACCGGGACTAGCGGGAGTTATGGGGCCAACGTCCTGACTTTC.

The V gene is TRBV19, the J gene TRBJ1-1, with TRBD1 identical over 10 bases. V was pared by 1 base and J by 8 bases, with 7 bases of the junction left unmatched. This CDR3 has 15 amino acids. The V gene's germline CDR1 is LNHDA and CDR2 SQIVND (reference sequence). The CDR3 sequence: CASSIVGTGDMEAFF. CDR3 nucleotide sequence: TGTGCCAGTAGTATAGTTGGGACAGGGGATATGGAAGCTTTCTTT.

There are a few counts of this clone. The J gene is TRBJ2-1, the V gene TRBV7-2; D call uncertain. This CDR3 comprises 13 residues. Looked up from germline, CDR1 is SGHTA and CDR2 is FQGNSA. Trimming cost V 0 bases and J 5 bases, with 5 bases left between them. CDR3 amino acids: CASSLARHNEQFF. CDR3 DNA: TGTGCCAGCAGCTTAGCGCGGCACAATGAGCAGTTCTTC.

The chain combines TRBV27 with TRBJ2-1; 7 positions agree with TRBD2. This CDR3 has 14 residues. Looked up from germline, CDR1 is MNHEY and CDR2 is SMNVEV (reference sequence). The V segment lost 5 bases and the J segment 3 bases; nucleotides outside the gene matches: 4. Here the CDR3 reads CASSRGLHYNEQFF. The DNA for the CDR3 is TGTGCCAGCAGTAGGGGACTACACTACAATGAGCAGTTCTTC.

The V call is TRBV5-1, the J call TRBJ2-7; TRBD1 aligns across 9 bases. Germline trimming cut 0 bases from V and 3 bases from J; bases unmatched to any gene: 10. This CDR3 has 17 amino acids. Germline lookup yields CDR1 SGHRS and CDR2 YFSETQ. Here the CDR3 DNA reads TGCGCCAGCAGCTTGGAGGTTTGGGGGGACAGGGTCTACGAGCAGTACTTC. Encoded protein: CASSLEVWGDRVYEQYF.

The chain employs TRBV19 and TRBJ1-1; D perhaps matches TRBD1 (6 bases). The V gene's germline CDR1 is LNHDA and CDR2 SQIVND (reference sequence). The V and J ends lost 6 bases and 2 bases respectively, with 10 bases between them. This CDR3 contains 13 residues. The CDR3 DNA is TGTGCCAGTAGAGACAGGCGCAACACTGAAGCTTTCTTT. Its protein product is CASRDRRNTEAFF. Full variable domain (outside the CDR3, taken from reference TRBV19 and TRBJ1-1): DGGITQSPKYLFRKEGQNVTLSCEQNLNHDAMYWYRQDPGQGLRLIYYSQIVNDFQKGDIAEGYSVSREKKESFPLTVTSAQKNPTAFYLCASRDRRNTEAFFGQGTRLTVV.

The chain carries TRBV5-1 and TRBJ1-2; D may be TRBD1 (6 bases). Trimming shortened V by 2 bases and J by 3 bases, and 11 bases separated the two germline ends. Germline CDR1 is SGHRS and CDR2 is YFSETQ. This CDR3 is 14 amino acids long. CDR3 amino acids: CASSFLQGDYGYTF. The CDR3 coding sequence is TGCGCCAGCAGCTTTTTACAGGGCGACTATGGCTACACCTTC.

The chain employs TRBV29-1 and TRBJ2-7, with TRBD2 matching 7 bases. The length of the CDR3 is 15 residues. V lost 7 bases, J lost 4 bases, and 16 bases stayed unmatched. Germline CDR1 reads SQVTM; CDR2 reads ANQGSEA. The CDR3 reads CSARGRGGYEYEQYF. CDR3 in DNA: TGCAGCGCCCGAGGGAGGGGAGGTTACGAGTACGAGCAGTACTTC.

The J gene is TRBJ1-1, the V gene TRBV2; D uncertain. Germline V gives CDR1 SNHLY, CDR2 FYNNEI. This CDR3 region has 13 residues. The V gene lost 9 bases and the J gene lost 3 bases, with 14 bases spanning the gap. CDR3 sequence (DNA): TGTGCCAGTTCCCTCGGTACGGACACTGAAGCTTTCTTT. Translated, it gives CASSLGTDTEAFF.

The V gene is TRBV28, the J gene TRBJ2-2; a weak D match, TRBD1 (7 bases). The ends were cut back, 2 bases at V and 4 bases at J, with 11 bases in the middle. The V gene's germline CDR1 is MDHEN and CDR2 SYDVKM. The CDR3 spans 15 residues. The CDR3 protein is CASSLPGGGTGELFF. CDR3 sequence (DNA): TGTGCCAGCAGTTTACCAGGGGGAGGCACCGGGGAGCTGTTTTTT.

The genes are TRBV5-1 and TRBJ1-1; D gene ambiguous. Germline V CDR1 and CDR2: SGHRS, YFSETQ. V was pared by 3 bases and J by 1 base, with 13 bases between. CDR3 length: 15 residues. This chain's CDR3 is CASSSDGRENTEAFF. The CDR3 nucleotides are TGCGCCAGCAGCTCGGACGGGAGGGAGAACACTGAAGCTTTCTTT.

The chain joins TRBV11-1 to TRBJ2-5, with D unclear. The CDR3 totals 12 residues. Per the germline V gene, CDR1 is SGHAT and CDR2 is FQDESV (reference sequence). V gave up 2 bases and J gave up 5 bases, with 6 bases separating them. In DNA form, the CDR3 reads TGTGCCAGCAGCTTAAACCGGGAGACCCAGTACTTC. It encodes CASSLNRETQYF. Complete variable domain (other parts from reference TRBV11-1 and TRBJ2-5): EAEVAQSPRYKITEKSQAVAFWCDPISGHATLYWYRQILGQGPELLVQFQDESVVDDSQLPKDRFSAERLKGVDSTLKIQPAELGDSAMYLCASSLNRETQYFGPGTRLLVL.

The V gene is TRBV7-9, the J gene TRBJ2-2; tentatively, D is TRBD1 (5 bases). The CDR3 is 16 residues long. Germline V gene sequence: CDR1 SEHNR, CDR2 FQNEAQ (reference sequence). Trimming took 2 bases from V and 2 from J, leaving 12 bases between them. CDR3 DNA sequence: TGTGCCAGCAGCTTATCCGCAGGGATCAACACCGGGGAGCTGTTTTTT. Translation: CASSLSAGINTGELFF.

The chain employs TRBV5-1 and TRBJ2-1, with 11 positions matching TRBD2. CDR1 is SGHRS, CDR2 YFSETQ, per germline. Losses at the gene ends were 4 bases for V and 0 bases for J; bases not matched to a gene: 9. This CDR3 spans 18 amino acids. DNA for the CDR3: TGCGCCAGCAGCCTCTTTTTAGCGGGAGGGCCCTCCTACAATGAGCAGTTCTTC. As protein: CASSLFLAGGPSYNEQFF.

The chain is built from TRBV2 and TRBJ2-3, with D possibly being TRBD1 or TRBD2 (5 bases each). The germline gives CDR1 SNHLY, CDR2 FYNNEI. V shed 7 bases and J shed 2 bases, with 16 bases lying between them. The CDR3 contains 15 residues. CDR3 in DNA: TGTGCCAGCAAACAACGGGACGGGTACACAGATACGCAGTATTTT. As protein: CASKQRDGYTDTQYF.

The chain uses TRBV27 and TRBJ2-7; D might be TRBD1 (5 bases). The CDR3 has 13 amino acids. Looked up from germline, CDR1 is MNHEY and CDR2 is SMNVEV (reference sequence). Trimming pared 3 bases from V and 1 base from J, leaving 7 bases between. CDR3 bases: TGTGCCAGCAGTTTTACAGGTTCCTACGAGCAGTACTTC. It encodes CASSFTGSYEQYF.

V and J are TRBV6-5 and TRBJ2-2, with D perhaps assigned TRBD1 or TRBD2 (6 bases each). The CDR3 is made up of 16 amino acids. The germline gives CDR1 MNHEY, CDR2 SVGAGI. The V end lost 4 bases, the J end lost 0 bases, and 12 bases lay between the germline ends. CDR3 protein: CASSSAGTTNTGELFF. The CDR3 nucleotides read TGTGCCAGCAGTTCCGCGGGGACAACGAACACCGGGGAGCTGTTTTTT.